The clone carrying this T cell receptor beta chain was seen a handful of times. Its antigen is not identified. This sample stems from a study of type 1 regulatory T cells. Study at large: T-allo10 is a Tr1-enriched, alloantigen-specific CD4 T cell product made in vitro.

TCRdb processed the reads anew with MiXCR; each CDR3 protein has one entry. Altogether about 39,000 distinct CDR3 sequences are present, 12% being singletons, with the ten largest covering roughly 8%. Points from the study as a whole: Type 1 regulatory T cells had a more restricted TCR repertoire than non-type 1 regulatory T cells.

The source is a human donor in good health. Sequencing was performed on cultured non-Tr1 T cells, either the whole culture or a sorted T cell fraction (not recorded which).

DNA for the CDR3: TGCAGTGCAGGGGGTAAACCGGGACTAGCTGATGAGCAGTTCTTC. Protein sequence: CSAGGKPGLADEQFF. V usage is TRBV20-1 and J usage is TRBJ2-1, with 9 bases matching TRBD2. This CDR3 spans 15 amino acids. The germline CDR1 and CDR2 sequences are DFQATT and SNEGSKA (reference sequence). The trim removed 6 bases at V and 8 bases at J, leaving 14 bases unmatched.